One sample yielded the 25 T cell receptor beta chains listed below, sequenced in a study of T cells in Graves' hyperthyroidism and ophthalmopathy. TCR beta CDR3 sequences were amplified from RNA transcripts. TCR CDR3 underwent first-round RT-PCR with the HTBI primer set. MiXCR was run by TCRdb on the multiplex PCR reads, yielding one entry per CDR3 protein. Among fewer than 800,000 distinct CDR3 sequences listed, about 17% were seen once. The specimen was blood. Every receptor here comes from a man aged 18 to 30 with Graves' hyperthyroidism.

This chain connects TRBV7-9 to TRBJ1-1; D possibly corresponds to TRBD1 (6 bases). Germline V CDR1 and CDR2: SEHNR, FQNEAQ (reference sequence). V lost 4 bases and J lost 5, with 14 bases in between. The CDR3 covers 14 residues. The CDR3 region is CASSSTTGRTEAFF. The CDR3 DNA reads as TGTGCCAGCAGCTCCACCACAGGGAGGACTGAAGCTTTCTTT. Looking up the rest from reference TRBV7-9 and TRBJ1-1 gives the full variable domain: DTGVSQNPRHKITKRGQNVTFRCDPISEHNRLYWYRQTLGQGPEFLTYFQNEAQLEKSRLLSDRFSAERPKGSFSTLEIQRTEQGDSAMYLCASSSTTGRTEAFFGQGTRLTVV.

This clonotype was recorded many times. The V gene is TRBV2, the J gene TRBJ2-2; the match to TRBD2 covers 13 bases. V was clipped by 4 bases and J by 7 bases; unmatched bases: 3. CDR1 is SNHLY and CDR2 is FYNNEI in the germline V gene. This CDR3 spans 15 amino acids. CDR3 loop: CASSGTSGSGGELFF. For the CDR3, the DNA is TGTGCCAGCAGTGGGACTAGCGGGAGTGGCGGGGAGCTGTTTTTT.

This clonotype was observed a few times. The J gene is TRBJ2-5, the V gene TRBV15; possibly TRBD1 or TRBD2 for D (5 bases each). The CDR3 loop spans 13 amino acids. The V gene's germline CDR1 is LNHNV and CDR2 YYDKDF (reference sequence). V lost 1 base, J lost 3 bases, and 6 bases lay in between. The CDR3 here is CATSRGGEETQYF. The CDR3 DNA reads TGTGCCACCAGCAGAGGAGGGGAAGAGACCCAGTACTTC.

This clonotype was counted ten times or more. The genes are TRBV7-9 and TRBJ2-5; 7 positions match TRBD1. V trimming: 0 bases; J trimming: 9 bases; junction bases outside the gene matches: 10. The CDR3 consists of 15 residues. CDR1 SEHNR and CDR2 FQNEAQ come from the germline V gene (reference sequence). As DNA, the CDR3 is TGTGCCAGCAGCTTAGCGCCAGGACAGGATGGGTCCCAGTACTTC. This translates into CASSLAPGQDGSQYF.

V and J are TRBV7-9 and TRBJ2-7; possible D gene TRBD1, 6 bases. Trimming removed 4 bases at V and 1 base at J, with 11 bases between. CDR3 size: 14 residues. In germline, CDR1 is SEHNR, CDR2 FQNEAQ (reference sequence). The CDR3 loop reads CASSSNRESYEQYF. The CDR3 DNA follows: TGTGCCAGCAGCTCTAACAGGGAATCCTACGAGCAGTACTTC. The full variable domain, rest sourced from reference TRBV7-9 and TRBJ2-7, is DTGVSQNPRHKITKRGQNVTFRCDPISEHNRLYWYRQTLGQGPEFLTYFQNEAQLEKSRLLSDRFSAERPKGSFSTLEIQRTEQGDSAMYLCASSSNRESYEQYFGPGTRLTVT.

Concerning this clonotype: A much larger clone lies a single base off, so this may be a read error. The chain is built from TRBV4-1 and TRBJ2-5; D is unresolved. In germline, CDR1 is MGHRA, CDR2 YSYEKL. Between the trimmed V and J ends, which lost 2 bases and 4 bases, there was a span of 11 bases. The length of the CDR3 is 14 residues. CDR3 residues: CASSQRKRGETQYF. CDR3 DNA: TGCGCCAGCAGCCAAAGGAAACGCGGAGAGACCCAGTACTTC.

The chain is built from TRBV10-3 and TRBJ1-1, with TRBD1 matching 7 bases. V gave up 3 bases and J gave up 3 bases; unmatched junction bases: 4. The CDR3 sequence is 14 residues long. Germline V gene lookup returns CDR1 ENHRY and CDR2 SYGVKD. CDR3 sequence (DNA): TGTGCCATCAGTGACCGACAGGGAGACACTGAAGCTTTCTTT. Its protein is CAISDRQGDTEAFF.

The rearrangement joins TRBV9 to TRBJ2-3; 8 positions match TRBD1. The V gene's germline CDR1 is SGDLS and CDR2 YYNGEE. The CDR3 contains 14 residues. V dropped 6 bases and J dropped 4; count of bases not matched to a gene: 7. This CDR3 is CASTPGQGPDTQYF. As DNA, the CDR3 is TGTGCCAGCACCCCCGGACAGGGACCAGATACGCAGTATTTT.

This clonotype has at least ten counts. J is TRBJ2-1 and V is TRBV20-1; D possibly corresponds to TRBD2 (6 bases). The germline V gene encodes CDR1 DFQATT and CDR2 SNEGSKA (reference sequence). Trimming cost V 2 bases and J 7 bases, with 12 bases left between them. This CDR3 has 13 amino acids. The CDR3 is CSARRPSANEQFF. The CDR3 DNA follows: TGCAGTGCTAGAAGGCCTAGCGCGAATGAGCAGTTCTTC.

This clonotype has more than one count but fewer than ten. At one end the junction does not follow the germline gene, possibly because of a read error. Here the CDR3 DNA reads TGTCCCAGCAGCGCAAGTCAGGAGAATGAGCAGTTCTTC. Protein sequence: CPSSASQENEQFF. V gene TRBV12-3 or TRBV12-4 combines with J gene TRBJ2-1; D ambiguous. The CDR3 has 13 amino acids.

This clonotype was observed a handful of times. The V and J genes are TRBV6-2 or TRBV6-3 and TRBJ1-2; the D gene is possibly TRBD1 (6 bases). V was pared by 5 bases and J by 5 bases, with 15 bases between. This CDR3 is built from 14 residues. CDR1 MNHEY and CDR2 SVGEGT come from the germline V gene. CDR3 nucleotides: TGTGCCAGCAGTGACAGGATTTTTATATATGGCTACACCTTC. Translated, it gives CASSDRIFIYGYTF.

This clonotype was observed a handful of times. The rearrangement links TRBV24-1 to TRBJ2-1; 8 bases agree with TRBD2. J lost 6 bases, V lost 2 bases, and 5 bases had no gene match. The CDR3 has 15 amino acids. Germline values: CDR1 KGHDR, CDR2 SFDVKD. CDR3 nucleotides: TGTGCCACCAGTGATTCGGGACTAGTTGTCAATGAGCAGTTCTTC. It specifies CATSDSGLVVNEQFF.

This clonotype was seen at least ten times. The chain joins TRBV7-9 to TRBJ1-1; 8 bases line up with TRBD1. Germline V gives CDR1 SEHNR, CDR2 FQNEAQ (reference sequence). This CDR3 region has 14 residues. The V gene end was trimmed by 5 bases and the J gene end by 4 bases; junction bases not matched to a gene: 6. The DNA of the CDR3 is TGTGCCAGCAGCCTACAGGGGGTGACCACTGAAGCTTTCTTT. Translated: CASSLQGVTTEAFF.

This clonotype was seen at least ten times. V usage is TRBV20-1 and J usage is TRBJ2-5; 9 positions agree with TRBD2. This CDR3 comprises 15 residues. J was trimmed by 5 bases and V by 0 bases; bases with no gene match: 7. CDR1 and CDR2 (germline): DFQATT, SNEGSKA (reference sequence). CDR3 coding DNA: TGCAGTGCTAGAGAAAGGCTAGCGGGAAGGGAGACCCAGTACTTC. Translating gives CSARERLAGRETQYF.

This chain uses TRBV18 with TRBJ2-1; 8 bases are a match to TRBD2. V shed 3 bases, J shed 7 bases, and the junction held 11 bases outside the gene matches. The length of the CDR3 is 16 residues. Germline CDR1 reads KGHSH; CDR2 reads LQKENI. CDR3 nucleotides: TGTGCCAGCTCACCCCCCCACAGCGGGAGAACAAATGAGCAGTTCTTC. It yields the protein CASSPPHSGRTNEQFF.

Only a few counts were recorded for this clonotype. The chain is built from TRBV20-1 and TRBJ2-4; TRBD2 agrees at 13 bases. The CDR3 has 15 residues. Trimming removed 5 bases from V and 3 bases from J; junction bases left unmatched: 4. Per the germline V gene, CDR1 is DFQATT and CDR2 is SNEGSKA (reference sequence). Here the CDR3 reads CSALTSGRNKNIQYF. The CDR3 DNA follows: TGCAGTGCTTTGACTAGCGGGAGGAACAAAAACATTCAGTACTTC.

This chain connects TRBV6-1 to TRBJ1-1; D uncertain. The germline gives CDR1 MNHNS, CDR2 SASEGT. CDR3 length equals 17 residues. V shed 6 bases and J shed 6 bases, with 26 bases lying between them. The DNA for the CDR3 is TGTGCCAGCAGCAATAGGAACAGACGTCTACACGCGGCTGAAGCTTTCTTT. It is translated as CASSNRNRRLHAAEAFF.

In this sample, this clonotype turned up a few times. The rearrangement joins TRBV4-3 to TRBJ2-2, with 8 bases identical to TRBD2. The CDR3 loop spans 17 amino acids. V shed 3 bases, J shed 2 bases, and the junction held 8 bases outside the gene matches. Germline CDR1 LGHNA, CDR2 YSLEER. The CDR3 reads CASSHPGGAENTGELFF. The CDR3 coding sequence is TGCGCCAGCAGCCACCCCGGGGGGGCGGAAAACACCGGGGAGCTGTTTTTT.

This clonotype was found many times. The rearrangement joins TRBV29-1 to TRBJ2-5, with a possible D match to TRBD2 (5 bases). The length of the CDR3 is 13 residues. From germline, CDR1 is SQVTM and CDR2 ANQGSEA. Trimming pared 0 bases from V and 7 bases from J, leaving 12 bases between. The CDR3 region is CSVEESGSGTQYF. The CDR3 bases are TGCAGCGTTGAAGAAAGCGGTAGTGGGACCCAGTACTTC.

This clonotype was picked up a small number of times. The chain recombines TRBV7-2 with TRBJ2-5, with D perhaps matching TRBD2 (5 bases). Germline V gene data show CDR1 as SGHTA and CDR2 as FQGNSA. There are 17 residues in the CDR3. V was pared by 1 base and J by 3 bases, with 18 bases between. CDR3 DNA sequence: TGTGCCAGCAGCTTAGTGGTGGGGTCGGGATTAAAAGAGACCCAGTACTTC. It codes for CASSLVVGSGLKETQYF.

The sample holds a few counts of this clonotype. The chain carries TRBV7-2 and TRBJ2-4, with a tentative D call TRBD1 (6 bases). V was cut by 2 bases and J by 4 bases, with 9 bases left in between. Per germline, CDR1 SGHTA and CDR2 FQGNSA. This CDR3 has 14 amino acids. The CDR3 protein is CASSLLGQKNIQYF. CDR3 bases: TGTGCCAGCAGCTTATTAGGACAGAAAAACATTCAGTACTTC.

This clonotype was observed many times. This chain uses TRBV11-3 with TRBJ2-1, with 9 positions matching TRBD2. The V and J ends lost 0 bases and 7 bases, in that order; junction bases with no gene match: 4. Germline V gives CDR1 SGHNT, CDR2 YENEEA. This CDR3 is built from 15 residues. The CDR3, as DNA: TGTGCCAGCAGCTTAGAGACTAGCGGTGGAAATGAGCAGTTCTTC. Protein sequence: CASSLETSGGNEQFF.

This clonotype was seen repeatedly, ten times or more. The rearrangement uses TRBV6-4 and TRBJ2-3; D is perhaps TRBD2 (6 bases). The V gene's germline CDR1 is MRHNA and CDR2 SNTAGT. V was trimmed by 4 bases and J by 2 bases, leaving 13 bases between them. CDR3 length: 15 amino acids. The chain's CDR3 is CASSGGGGDTDTQYF. The CDR3 DNA sequence: TGTGCCAGCAGTGGGGGAGGAGGTGACACAGATACGCAGTATTTT.

The sample holds a few counts of this clonotype. J is TRBJ2-7 and V is TRBV12-5; D is perhaps TRBD1 (5 bases). The CDR3 has 15 residues. Looked up from germline, CDR1 is LGHNT and CDR2 is FRNRAP. V gave up 5 bases and J gave up 0 bases, with 14 bases separating them. CDR3 sequence: CASGLLPGRSYEQYF. In nucleotides, the CDR3 is TGTGCTAGTGGTCTCCTCCCAGGGCGCTCCTACGAGCAGTACTTC.

The rearrangement uses TRBV2 and TRBJ2-1, with D possibly being TRBD1 or TRBD2 (5 bases each). Trimming shortened V by 7 bases and J by 6 bases, and 22 bases separated the two germline ends. Germline CDR1 reads SNHLY; CDR2 reads FYNNEI. There are 16 residues in the CDR3. The CDR3 here is CASILPGATSSNEQFF. CDR3 coding DNA: TGTGCCAGCATCCTCCCCGGGGCTACGTCATCCAATGAGCAGTTCTTC.